This T cell receptor beta chain was documented in a study of T cells in Graves' hyperthyroidism and ophthalmopathy. General study results and limits: Most thyroid clonotypes that were expanded above 0.001 also turned up in blood.

This CDR3 has 13 amino acids. Germline values: CDR1 SQVTM, CDR2 ANQGSEA. The germline V and J ends were trimmed by 5 bases and 3 bases, with 13 bases remaining between them. Using RNA transcripts as the source, TCR beta CDR3 regions were amplified. RT-PCR in the first round (using the HTBI primer set) targeted the TCR CDR3. Each CDR3 protein is one row after TCRdb ran MiXCR on the multiplex PCR reads. The sample holds approximately 640,000 distinct CDR3 sequences, roughly 17% seen once. This clonotype was counted many times. Its antigen is not known. Uncontrolled infection, other autoimmune disease, pregnancy or lactation excluded patients. For the diagnoses, clinical symptoms, serum thyroxine and TRAb, thyroid ultrasound and orbital computed tomography were used.

The chain employs TRBV29-1 and TRBJ1-2; D is perhaps TRBD1 (5 bases). Sequencing used blood. The origin of this receptor is a woman aged 25 to 39 with Graves' hyperthyroidism. CDR3 protein: CSVKGGGDYGYTF. DNA of the CDR3: TGCAGCGTTAAGGGCGGAGGGGACTATGGCTACACCTTC.